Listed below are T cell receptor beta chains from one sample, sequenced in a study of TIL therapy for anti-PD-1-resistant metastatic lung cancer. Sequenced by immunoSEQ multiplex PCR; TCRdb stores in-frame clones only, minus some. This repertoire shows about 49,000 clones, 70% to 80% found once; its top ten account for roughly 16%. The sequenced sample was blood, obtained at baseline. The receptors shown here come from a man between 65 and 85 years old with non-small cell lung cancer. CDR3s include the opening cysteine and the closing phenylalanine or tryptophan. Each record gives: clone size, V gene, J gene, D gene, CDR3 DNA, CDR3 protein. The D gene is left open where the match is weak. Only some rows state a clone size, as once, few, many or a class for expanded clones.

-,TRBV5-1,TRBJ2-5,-,TGCGCCAGCAGCTTGCTGTCCTCAGCGTGGGAGACCCAGTACTTC,CASSLLSSAWETQYF
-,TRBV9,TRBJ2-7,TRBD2,TGTGCCAGCAGCGATCCCTCTACTAGCGGGAGTCCTAACGAGCAGTACTTC,CASSDPSTSGSPNEQYF
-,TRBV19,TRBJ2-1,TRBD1,TGTGCCAGTAGTAACCGGGGAGCCGGGACAGGGCACAACAATGAGCAGTTCTTC,CASSNRGAGTGHNNEQFF
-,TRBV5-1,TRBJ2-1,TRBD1,TGCGCCAGCAGCCCGATGGGGCGCCGACAGGGCGAACGGTCCTACAATGAGCAGTTCTTC,CASSPMGRRQGERSYNEQFF
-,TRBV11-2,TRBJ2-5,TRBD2,TGTGCCAGCAGCCCGATAACTAGCGGGAGTGAGACCCAGTACTTC,CASSPITSGSETQYF
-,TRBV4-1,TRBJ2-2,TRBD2,TGCGCCAGCAGCCATTCGACTAGCGGGAGTCCGAACACCGGGGAGCTGTTTTTT,CASSHSTSGSPNTGELFF
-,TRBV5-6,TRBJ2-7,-,TGTGCCAGCAGCTTGGGCGAGGGGTTCTACGAGCAGTACTTC,CASSLGEGFYEQYF
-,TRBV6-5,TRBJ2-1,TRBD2,TGTGCCAGCAGCCGAACTAGCGGGTACTACAATGAGCAGTTCTTC,CASSRTSGYYNEQFF
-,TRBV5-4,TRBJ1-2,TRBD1,TGTGCCAGCAGCCTACCGGGACAGAATGGCTACACCTTC,CASSLPGQNGYTF
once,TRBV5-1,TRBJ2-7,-,TGCGCCAGCAGCTTGGAACAGCGCTACGAGCAGTACTTC,CASSLEQRYEQYF
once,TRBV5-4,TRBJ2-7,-,TGTGCCAGCAGCTTCAGGCAGCCCCCCACCTACGAGCAGTACTTC,CASSFRQPPTYEQYF
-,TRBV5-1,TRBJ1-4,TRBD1,TGCGCCAGCAGCCCAACCCAGGGGGCCCTTGAGGAAAAACTGTTTTTT,CASSPTQGALEEKLFF
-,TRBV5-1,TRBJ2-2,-,TGCGCCAGCAGAAATCCCCGGGTCTCGAACACCGGGGAGCTGTTTTTT,CASRNPRVSNTGELFF
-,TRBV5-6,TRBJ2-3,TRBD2,TGTGCCAGCACCGCGGGAGGGCCAGATACGCAGTATTTT,CASTAGGPDTQYF
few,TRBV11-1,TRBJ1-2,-,TGTGCCAGCAGCTTAGGAATCTCGGACAGAAGTAACTATGGCTACACCTTC,CASSLGISDRSNYGYTF
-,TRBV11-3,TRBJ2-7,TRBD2,TGTGCCAGCAGCTTAAATTGGGCGGGAGAAGGATACGAGCAGTACTTC,CASSLNWAGEGYEQYF
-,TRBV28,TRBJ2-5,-,TGTGCCAGCAGGGGGATGTCAGGGTACGAGACCCAGTACTTC,CASRGMSGYETQYF
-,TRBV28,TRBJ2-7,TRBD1,TGTGCCAGCGTGCTCGGGACAGGGATGGGCGAGCAGTACTTC,CASVLGTGMGEQYF
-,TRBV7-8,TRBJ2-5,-,TGTGCCAGCAGTTCCGAGGGGTCCCAAGAGACCCAGTACTTC,CASSSEGSQETQYF
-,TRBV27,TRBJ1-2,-,TGTGCCAGCAGTTTACAGTTAAACTATGGCTACACCTTC,CASSLQLNYGYTF
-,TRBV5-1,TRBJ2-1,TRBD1,TGCGCCAGCAGCGCTGGACAGGGGAACTACAATGAGCAGTTCTTC,CASSAGQGNYNEQFF